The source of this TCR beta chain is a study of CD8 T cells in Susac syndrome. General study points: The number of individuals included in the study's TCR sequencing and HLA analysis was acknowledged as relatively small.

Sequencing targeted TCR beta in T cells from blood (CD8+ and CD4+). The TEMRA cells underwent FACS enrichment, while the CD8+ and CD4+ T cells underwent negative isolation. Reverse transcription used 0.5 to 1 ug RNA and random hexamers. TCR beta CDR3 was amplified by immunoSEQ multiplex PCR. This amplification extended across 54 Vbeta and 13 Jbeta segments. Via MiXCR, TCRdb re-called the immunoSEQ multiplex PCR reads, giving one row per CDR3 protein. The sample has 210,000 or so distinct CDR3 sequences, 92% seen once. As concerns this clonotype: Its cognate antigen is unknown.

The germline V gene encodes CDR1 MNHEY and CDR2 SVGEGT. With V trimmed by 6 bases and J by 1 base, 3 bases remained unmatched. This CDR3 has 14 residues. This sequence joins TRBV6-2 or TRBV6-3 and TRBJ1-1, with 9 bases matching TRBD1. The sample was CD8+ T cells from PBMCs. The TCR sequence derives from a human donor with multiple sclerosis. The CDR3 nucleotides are TGTGCCAGCAGGCTACAGGGGGCGAACACTGAAGCTTTCTTT. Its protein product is CASRLQGANTEAFF.